The 24 T cell receptor beta chains presented below share a single source sample, sequenced in a study of cytomegalovirus exposure and HLA in healthy donors. PCR amplification relied on 60 Vbeta primers (plus 13 Jbeta primers). The protocol was immunoSEQ multiplex PCR, while the TCRdb copy is restricted to in-frame clones and leaves out a portion. Of about 250,000 clones listed, more than 55% are singletons. Sequenced material: PBMCs. The receptors derive from a female donor in good health and CMV-seronegative.

The table lists this clone with a few counts. V and J are TRBV5-1 and TRBJ2-7; 7 bases map to TRBD2. This CDR3 has 13 residues. CDR1 is SGHRS, CDR2 YFSETQ, per germline. Losses at the gene ends were 4 bases for V and 2 bases for J; bases not matched to a gene: 3. Written as DNA, the CDR3 is TGCGCCAGCAGCAGGGACTATCCCTACGAGCAGTACTTC. Translated, it gives CASSRDYPYEQYF.

The chain employs TRBV4-1 and TRBJ2-2; TRBD2 is a possible D gene (6 bases). The V gene's germline CDR1 is MGHRA and CDR2 YSYEKL. CDR3 length: 16 amino acids. Between the trimmed V and J ends, which lost 6 bases and 6 bases, there was a span of 20 bases. The DNA for the CDR3 is TGCGCCAGCAGGCCGCCGGGACTTACGACCCCCGGGGAGCTGTTTTTT. As protein: CASRPPGLTTPGELFF.

This clone was observed a few times. The chain has TRBV19 and TRBJ1-1, with D perhaps matching TRBD1 (6 bases). The CDR3 contains 13 residues. Germline CDR1 reads LNHDA; CDR2 reads SQIVND (reference sequence). Trimming took 10 bases from V and 4 from J, leaving 16 bases between them. The CDR3 DNA sequence: TGTGCCACAAAACGGGGGGGGCTCACTGAAGCTTTCTTT. Protein sequence: CATKRGGLTEAFF. Filled out from reference TRBV19 and TRBJ1-1, the complete variable domain reads DGGITQSPKYLFRKEGQNVTLSCEQNLNHDAMYWYRQDPGQGLRLIYYSQIVNDFQKGDIAEGYSVSREKKESFPLTVTSAQKNPTAFYLCATKRGGLTEAFFGQGTRLTVV.

CDR3 in DNA: TGTGCCAGCAGCCATCTCGACAGGGGGCAGGAGACCCAGTACTTC. This gives the protein CASSHLDRGQETQYF. The chain uses TRBV14 and TRBJ2-5; the match to TRBD1 covers 10 bases. The CDR3 has 15 amino acids. CDR1 is SGHDN, CDR2 FVKESK, per germline. With 3 bases clipped from V and 5 bases from J, the junction kept 6 bases outside the gene matches.

V is TRBV27 and J is TRBJ1-4; possible D gene TRBD1, 6 bases. V was cut by 1 base and J by 3 bases, with 9 bases left in between. The length of the CDR3 is 15 residues. Germline assignment: CDR1 MNHEY and CDR2 SMNVEV (reference sequence). CDR3 coding DNA: TGTGCCAGCAGTTTATTACCAGGGGCTAATGAAAAACTGTTTTTT. It specifies CASSLLPGANEKLFF.

The chain employs TRBV5-4 and TRBJ2-3; 13 nucleotides agree with TRBD2. The CDR3 covers 14 residues. CDR1 and CDR2 from the germline V gene are SGHNT and YYREEE (reference sequence). With V trimmed by 4 bases and J by 9 bases, 5 bases remained unmatched. CDR3 protein: CASSTGTSGITQYF. CDR3 nucleotide sequence: TGTGCCAGCAGCACAGGGACTAGCGGGATAACGCAGTATTTT. The variable domain in full, with the rest retrieved from reference TRBV5-4 and TRBJ2-3, is ETGVTQSPTHLIKTRGQQVTLRCSSQSGHNTVSWYQQALGQGPQFIFQYYREEENGRGNFPPRFSGLQFPNYSSELNVNALELDDSALYLCASSTGTSGITQYFGPGTRLTVL.

The chain combines TRBV30 with TRBJ1-5; D is unclear. The CDR3 length is 12 residues. Trimming pared 4 bases from V and 2 bases from J, leaving 6 bases between. CDR1 is GTSNPN and CDR2 is SVGIG in the germline V gene (reference sequence). CDR3 nucleotides: TGTGCCTGGAACGCGGGCAATCAGCCCCAGCATTTT. This encodes CAWNAGNQPQHF.

The chain links TRBV2 to TRBJ2-1; possible D gene TRBD1, 6 bases. CDR1 is SNHLY and CDR2 is FYNNEI in the germline V gene. The CDR3 runs to 12 residues. V was clipped by 7 bases and J by 2 bases, with 6 bases between them. CDR3 region: CASKGAYNEQFF. The CDR3 coding sequence is TGTGCCAGCAAGGGGGCCTACAATGAGCAGTTCTTC.

In its sample, this clone was seen a few times. The chain combines TRBV7-8 with TRBJ1-2; D possibly corresponds to TRBD1 (5 bases). Trimming removed 5 bases from V and 5 bases from J, with 12 bases in between. The CDR3 runs to 13 residues. CDR1 and CDR2 from the germline V gene are SGHVS and FQNEAQ. The CDR3 nucleotides read TGTGCCAGCAGCCCGGGCGGGGGTTATGGCTACACCTTC. Translation gives CASSPGGGYGYTF.

The rearrangement links TRBV30 to TRBJ2-4; 9 bases agree with TRBD1. The CDR3 covers 13 residues. J lost 7 bases, V lost 3 bases, and 4 bases had no gene match. The V gene's germline CDR1 is GTSNPN and CDR2 SVGIG (reference sequence). The CDR3 region is CAWRGTGSNIQYF. CDR3 nucleotides: TGTGCCTGGAGAGGGACAGGGTCGAACATTCAGTACTTC.

The sample holds one count of this clone. This chain links TRBV28 with TRBJ2-5, with 9 positions matching TRBD2. Germline lookup yields CDR1 MDHEN and CDR2 SYDVKM. CDR3 size: 15 residues. V shed 3 bases and J 2 bases; nucleotides not matched to a gene: 4. The CDR3 DNA reads as TGTGCCAGCAGTTTGGGCGGGAGGGCTCAAGAGACCCAGTACTTC. Its translation is CASSLGGRAQETQYF.

V gene TRBV9 combines with J gene TRBJ2-7, with 9 bases aligning to TRBD1. There are 15 residues in the CDR3. CDR1 is SGDLS, CDR2 YYNGEE, per germline. V was clipped by 3 bases and J by 3 bases; unmatched bases: 7. The CDR3 DNA is TGTGCCAGCAGCGCAGCCGGGACAGGGCTCTACGAGCAGTACTTC. This encodes CASSAAGTGLYEQYF. The full variable domain, with the rest looked up from reference TRBV9 and TRBJ2-7, is DSGVTQTPKHLITATGQRVTLRCSPRSGDLSVYWYQQSLDQGLQFLIQYYNGEERAKGNILERFSAQQFPDLHSELNLSSLELGDSALYFCASSAAGTGLYEQYFGPGTRLTVT.

This chain joins TRBV11-2 and TRBJ1-1; 7 bases are a match to TRBD1. The CDR3 has 16 residues. V lost 5 bases, J lost 0 bases, and 9 bases stayed unmatched. CDR1 is SGHAT, CDR2 FQNNGV, per germline. CDR3 sequence reads: CASSPRNRGLNTEAFF. CDR3 nucleotide sequence: TGTGCCAGCAGCCCTCGAAACAGGGGACTGAACACTGAAGCTTTCTTT.

The rearrangement joins TRBV5-4 to TRBJ2-2; D is possibly TRBD2 (6 bases). This CDR3 has 15 residues. Germline CDR1 and CDR2: SGHNT and YYREEE (reference sequence). The V and J ends lost 4 bases and 5 bases respectively, with 15 bases between them. CDR3 nucleotide sequence: TGTGCCAGCAGCCAACCTAGACTAGTAACCGGGGAGCTGTTTTTT. It yields the protein CASSQPRLVTGELFF.

For the CDR3, the DNA is TGTGCCAGCAGCCCGCGACAGTATGGCTACACCTTC. Its protein is CASSPRQYGYTF. The chain uses TRBV14 and TRBJ1-2, with D tentatively TRBD1 (5 bases). CDR3 length: 12 amino acids. V was cut by 4 bases and J by 5 bases, with 8 bases left in between. Germline CDR1 is SGHDN and CDR2 is FVKESK.

The DNA of the CDR3 is TGTGCCAGCCCTAGCGGGAGAAGGGGCACAGATACGCAGTATTTT. Translating it yields CASPSGRRGTDTQYF. V and J are TRBV21-1 and TRBJ2-3; the D segment call TRBD2 is taken from the table without a DNA check. TRBV21-1 is annotated as a pseudogene. The CDR3 is made up of 15 amino acids.

The sample holds a few counts of this clone. V gene TRBV6-4 combines with J gene TRBJ2-2; TRBD2 aligns across 7 bases. J was trimmed by 7 bases and V by 6 bases; bases with no gene match: 8. The CDR3 extends over 14 amino acids. In germline, CDR1 is MRHNA, CDR2 SNTAGT. CDR3 in DNA: TGTGCCAGCAGGGGCGGGAGAATTAGCGGGGAGCTGTTTTTT. Its translation: CASRGGRISGELFF.

This clone was observed a few times. The J gene is TRBJ2-6, the V gene TRBV11-3, with D possibly matching TRBD1 (7 bases). Trimming took off 7 bases at V and 0 bases at J, with 16 bases between the two ends. CDR3 size: 17 residues. Germline CDR1 reads SGHNT; CDR2 reads YENEEA. The CDR3 DNA sequence: TGTGCCAGCATCCCAGGAGGGGGCGACTCTGGGGCCAACGTCCTGACTTTC. This gives the protein CASIPGGGDSGANVLTF.

This chain connects TRBV29-1 to TRBJ1-1; unclear D gene. CDR3 length: 10 amino acids. Germline CDR1 and CDR2: SQVTM and ANQGSEA. V lost 5 bases and J 11 bases, leaving 12 bases between the germline ends. The CDR3 DNA sequence: TGCAGCGTTCGTGAGCTTGTGGCTTTCTTT. Protein product: CSVRELVAFF.

The rearrangement links TRBV7-9 to TRBJ2-7; 7 bases are shared with TRBD2. Trimming removed 6 bases from V and 5 bases from J; junction bases left unmatched: 13. The CDR3 contains 15 residues. Germline V CDR1 and CDR2: SEHNR, FQNEAQ (reference sequence). The CDR3, as DNA: TGTGCCAGCAGTCTCACGGGGGGAGGGTACGACGAGCAGTACTTC. It specifies CASSLTGGGYDEQYF.

The chain uses TRBV5-1 and TRBJ2-6; a weak D match, TRBD1 (5 bases). This CDR3 has 17 residues. From germline, CDR1 is SGHRS and CDR2 YFSETQ. V lost 2 bases and J lost 1, with 13 bases in between. The CDR3 coding sequence is TGCGCCAGCAGCTTTAAGGGGCAGGTTTCTGGGGCCAACGTCCTGACTTTC. It encodes CASSFKGQVSGANVLTF.

The genes are TRBV28 and TRBJ1-2; maybe TRBD1 (5 bases). Trimming removed 6 bases from V and 4 bases from J, with 12 bases in between. Germline-derived CDR1 and CDR2 are MDHEN and SYDVKM. The length of the CDR3 is 13 residues. CDR3 region: CASSRGGGYGYTF. The CDR3 region has the DNA TGTGCCAGCAGCCGGGGGGGTGGCTATGGCTACACCTTC.

This clone was counted between two and nine times. V gene TRBV10-3 combines with J gene TRBJ1-1; 7 bases are shared with TRBD1. With V trimmed by 6 bases and J by 8 bases, 3 bases remained unmatched. The germline V gene has CDR1 ENHRY and CDR2 SYGVKD. The CDR3 contains 11 residues. The CDR3 DNA reads as TGTGCCATCAGACTACAGGGGGAAGCTTTCTTT. It is translated as CAIRLQGEAFF.

V is TRBV6-5 and J is TRBJ2-1; possibly TRBD2 for D (6 bases). This CDR3 is 16 amino acids long. CDR1 and CDR2 from the germline V gene are MNHEY and SVGAGI. V was shortened by 0 bases and J by 5 bases, with 14 bases between the two germline ends. The CDR3 region is CASSYSPFSGNNEQFF. The CDR3 DNA reads as TGTGCCAGCAGTTACTCTCCGTTTAGCGGTAACAATGAGCAGTTCTTC.